This is a list of T cell receptor beta chains from one sample in a study of T-cell memory formation after mild COVID-19. TCRdb redid the calling of the 5' RACE reads with MiXCR, one entry per CDR3 protein. The table has a few hundred thousand distinct CDR3 sequences, roughly 16% seen once. Sequencing input: PBMCs or a T cell subset sorted from them (not recorded which). The receptors derive from a man between 18 and 29 years old who had mild COVID-19 (a few samples of this study predate the infection). Cell type and time point are not known. The CDR3 runs from the conserved cysteine through the conserved F or W. D genes are given only for firm matches. Clone size is stated in some rows and not others, as once, few, many or a class when expanded.

clone_size: -
v_call: TRBV11-2
j_call: TRBJ2-7
d_call: TRBD1
cdr3_nt: TGTGCCAGCAGCCGGGACAGAACTGAGCAGTACTTC
cdr3_aa: CASSRDRTEQYF

clone_size: many
v_call: TRBV24-1
j_call: TRBJ1-1
d_call: TRBD1
cdr3_nt: TGTGCCACCAGCGATGGGGTACAGGGGCGACCTGAAGCTTTCTTT
cdr3_aa: CATSDGVQGRPEAFF

clone_size: few
v_call: TRBV4-3
j_call: TRBJ2-3
d_call: TRBD2
cdr3_nt: TGCGCCAGCAGCCCCAGGACTAGCGGGGGGGCCGGGATAGATACGCAGTATTTT
cdr3_aa: CASSPRTSGGAGIDTQYF

clone_size: -
v_call: TRBV12-3/TRBV12-4
j_call: TRBJ2-5
d_call: -
cdr3_nt: TGTGCCAGCAGTTTAAATACGGGTTTGGAGACCCAGTACTTC
cdr3_aa: CASSLNTGLETQYF

clone_size: few
v_call: TRBV6-2/TRBV6-3
j_call: TRBJ2-5
d_call: TRBD2
cdr3_nt: TGTGCCAGCAGTAAGACGGTACTAGCGGGGAATGAGGAGACCCAGTACTTC
cdr3_aa: CASSKTVLAGNEETQYF

clone_size: -
v_call: TRBV27
j_call: TRBJ1-2
d_call: -
cdr3_nt: TGTGCCAGCAGTGTCGCGGTGGGGGCTGGCTACACCTTC
cdr3_aa: CASSVAVGAGYTF

clone_size: -
v_call: TRBV29-1
j_call: TRBJ1-2
d_call: -
cdr3_nt: TGCAGCGTTGAAGTCGGGCAGGGAAACTATGGCTACACCTTC
cdr3_aa: CSVEVGQGNYGYTF

clone_size: -
v_call: TRBV4-1
j_call: TRBJ2-7
d_call: -
cdr3_nt: TGCGCCAGCAGCCGAGACAGGAATACCTACGAGCAGTACTTC
cdr3_aa: CASSRDRNTYEQYF

clone_size: few
v_call: TRBV20-1
j_call: TRBJ2-1
d_call: -
cdr3_nt: TGCAGTGCCGACCCTTACAATGAGCAGTTCTTC
cdr3_aa: CSADPYNEQFF

clone_size: -
v_call: TRBV29-1
j_call: TRBJ2-6
d_call: -
cdr3_nt: TGCAGCGTCGTCTGGAACAGGGACTCTACTGGGGCCAACGTCCTGACTTTC
cdr3_aa: CSVVWNRDSTGANVLTF

clone_size: -
v_call: TRBV5-5
j_call: TRBJ2-1
d_call: TRBD1
cdr3_nt: TGTGCCAGCAGCTTAGACAGGGGCCGGCCCCACAATGAGCAGTTCTTC
cdr3_aa: CASSLDRGRPHNEQFF

clone_size: -
v_call: TRBV5-1
j_call: TRBJ2-7
d_call: -
cdr3_nt: TGCGCCAGCAGCTTGTGGGCAGGGACTTCCTACGAGCAGTACTTC
cdr3_aa: CASSLWAGTSYEQYF

clone_size: many
v_call: TRBV4-2
j_call: TRBJ2-3
d_call: TRBD1
cdr3_nt: TGTGCCAGCAGCCCTATACAGGACAGGGGGCTGAAAGATACGCAGTATTTT
cdr3_aa: CASSPIQDRGLKDTQYF

clone_size: few
v_call: TRBV12-3/TRBV12-4
j_call: TRBJ2-7
d_call: TRBD1
cdr3_nt: TGTGCCAGCAGGTCGGGACAGGCTGCTTACGAGCAGTACTTC
cdr3_aa: CASRSGQAAYEQYF

clone_size: -
v_call: TRBV11-2
j_call: TRBJ2-3
d_call: -
cdr3_nt: TGTGCCAGCAGCTTAGCGCGGACAGCCCAGTATTTT
cdr3_aa: CASSLARTAQYF

clone_size: -
v_call: TRBV11-2
j_call: TRBJ2-3
d_call: TRBD2
cdr3_nt: TGTGCCAGCAGCTACCGTCCTACGACTAGCGGCATACCTAGCACAGATACGCAGTATTTT
cdr3_aa: CASSYRPTTSGIPSTDTQYF

clone_size: few
v_call: TRBV5-1
j_call: TRBJ1-1
d_call: TRBD1
cdr3_nt: TGCGCCAGCAGCGAAAGACAGGGAGCGGACACTGAAGCTTTCTTT
cdr3_aa: CASSERQGADTEAFF

clone_size: few
v_call: TRBV4-3
j_call: TRBJ2-3
d_call: TRBD2
cdr3_nt: TGCGCCAGCAGCCAAGAATTCGGGGGGATCACAGATACGCAGTATTTT
cdr3_aa: CASSQEFGGITDTQYF

clone_size: -
v_call: TRBV7-2
j_call: TRBJ1-5
d_call: -
cdr3_nt: TGTGCCAGCAGCTTAGGGCCCCCAGGGAGAGGTCAGCCCCAGCATTTT
cdr3_aa: CASSLGPPGRGQPQHF

clone_size: many
v_call: TRBV7-2
j_call: TRBJ2-7
d_call: TRBD1
cdr3_nt: TGTGCCAGCAGCTTAGTGCGAGGGGGACAGTTCTACGAGCAGTACTTC
cdr3_aa: CASSLVRGGQFYEQYF

clone_size: -
v_call: TRBV7-9
j_call: TRBJ1-5
d_call: -
cdr3_nt: TGTGCCAGCACTCGGGACGGGAAAGGGCCCCAGCATTTT
cdr3_aa: CASTRDGKGPQHF

clone_size: few
v_call: TRBV7-6
j_call: TRBJ1-1
d_call: TRBD1
cdr3_nt: TGTGCCAGCAGCTTATGGAGGGGGCCCACTGAAGCTTTCTTT
cdr3_aa: CASSLWRGPTEAFF

clone_size: -
v_call: TRBV25-1
j_call: TRBJ2-3
d_call: -
cdr3_nt: TGTGCCAGCAGTGAATCCCGCGGGGCGTATGTTCCAGATACGCAGTATTTT
cdr3_aa: CASSESRGAYVPDTQYF

clone_size: -
v_call: TRBV5-1
j_call: TRBJ2-5
d_call: -
cdr3_nt: TGCGCCAGCAGCTTGAGTTCCGGGGGAGAAGAGACCCAGTACTTC
cdr3_aa: CASSLSSGGEETQYF

clone_size: few
v_call: TRBV6-5
j_call: TRBJ2-5
d_call: -
cdr3_nt: TGTGCCAGCAGAACCACAGGGTTAGGGGAGACCCAGTACTTC
cdr3_aa: CASRTTGLGETQYF

clone_size: -
v_call: TRBV2
j_call: TRBJ2-1
d_call: -
cdr3_nt: TGTGCCGGGGACTTTAACAATGAGCAGTTCTTC
cdr3_aa: CAGDFNNEQFF